This note documents a single TCR beta chain sequence. Its antigen remains unidentified. These donors, healthy bone marrow donors, were studied. The data derive from a study of cytomegalovirus exposure and HLA in healthy donors. The V gene end was trimmed by 4 bases and the J gene end by 4 bases; junction bases not matched to a gene: 6. Per germline, CDR1 LNHDA and CDR2 SQIVND (reference sequence). The CDR3 contains 14 residues. It was with 60 Vbeta and 13 Jbeta primers that the PCR ran. The protocol was immunoSEQ multiplex PCR, while the TCRdb copy is restricted to in-frame clones and leaves out a portion. Of around 200,000 clones in the sample, approximately 75% were seen once. General observations from the study: An assumption of roughly uniform sequencing depth across donors underlay the presence/absence analyses. It has been reported that TCR beta sequences accurately predicted the HLA-A and HLA-B alleles of most subjects.

The V call is TRBV19, the J call TRBJ2-7, with 8 bases matching TRBD1. The clonotype originates from a young man in good health and CMV-seropositive. Sequenced material: PBMCs. Here the CDR3 reads CASSTHQGAYEQYF. The CDR3 DNA sequence: TGTGCCAGTAGTACCCACCAGGGGGCATACGAGCAGTACTTC.